What follows are 27 T cell receptor beta chains derived from one specimen sequenced in a study of chemoradiotherapy in HPV16-positive cancers. Libraries were prepared by immunoSEQ multiplex PCR; TCRdb keeps only in-frame clonotypes and omits some of them. The sample includes 10,000 to 11,000 clones, around 70% of them seen just once. This material was collected from a patient who underwent chemoradiotherapy. Every receptor here comes from a human donor with HPV-associated anogenital cancer.

V gene TRBV7-9 combines with J gene TRBJ2-3; D is uncertain. Germline values: CDR1 SEHNR, CDR2 FQNEAQ (reference sequence). This CDR3 region has 12 residues. V was clipped by 4 bases and J by 2 bases, with 4 bases between them. The CDR3: CASSSLTDTQYF. CDR3 bases: TGTGCCAGCAGCTCCCTCACAGATACGCAGTATTTT. The full variable domain, completed using reference TRBV7-9 and TRBJ2-3, is DTGVSQNPRHKITKRGQNVTFRCDPISEHNRLYWYRQTLGQGPEFLTYFQNEAQLEKSRLLSDRFSAERPKGSFSTLEIQRTEQGDSAMYLCASSSLTDTQYFGPGTRLTVL.

This rearrangement joins TRBV29-1 to TRBJ2-7; 10 nucleotides agree with TRBD1. The V gene end was trimmed by 4 bases and the J gene end by 4 bases; junction bases not matched to a gene: 7. CDR1 is SQVTM, CDR2 ANQGSEA, per germline. The CDR3 length is 14 residues. The CDR3 protein is CSVVIGQGGYEQYF. The CDR3 coding sequence is TGCAGCGTTGTAATCGGACAGGGGGGATACGAGCAGTACTTC.

The rearrangement joins TRBV13 to TRBJ2-1; 12 bases are a match to TRBD2. The CDR3 is made up of 17 amino acids. V shed 5 bases, J shed 5 bases, and the junction held 10 bases outside the gene matches. CDR1 PRHDT and CDR2 FYEKMQ come from the germline V gene (reference sequence). In DNA form, the CDR3 reads TGTGCCAGCAGCGTCCTAGCGGGGGGGACCCTCAACAATGAGCAGTTCTTC. Its translation is CASSVLAGGTLNNEQFF.

CDR3 region: CSVQENGYTF. Written as DNA, the CDR3 is TGCAGCGTTCAGGAAAACGGCTACACCTTC. The chain employs TRBV29-1 and TRBJ1-2, with D hard to call. CDR3 length: 10 residues. The V end was cut by 5 bases, the J end by 8 bases, with 9 bases between. From germline, CDR1 is SQVTM and CDR2 ANQGSEA.

V usage is TRBV4-2 and J usage is TRBJ1-2; perhaps TRBD1 as D (5 bases). Trimming left V 4 bases short and J 0 bases short, with 9 bases between. CDR3 length: 14 amino acids. CDR1 and CDR2 from the germline V gene are LGHNA and YNFKEQ. CDR3 residues: CASSPGTSNYGYTF. The CDR3, as DNA: TGTGCCAGCAGCCCGGGGACCTCTAACTATGGCTACACCTTC.

Details on this clone: A junction end diverges from the germline sequence, so it may reflect a read error. The chain combines TRBV6-1 with TRBJ2-2, with D tentatively TRBD2 (7 bases). This CDR3 region has 15 residues. Germline V gene data show CDR1 as MNHNS and CDR2 as SASEGT. The CDR3 sequence is CALLTRAGAGRELFF. The CDR3 DNA sequence: TGTGCTCTGTTGACTCGGGCGGGGGCCGGTCGGGAGCTGTTTTTC.

This clone was picked up a small number of times. The V and J genes are TRBV6-4 and TRBJ1-2; no clear D gene. There are 13 residues in the CDR3. The V and J ends lost 7 bases and 4 bases respectively, with 13 bases between them. Germline lookup yields CDR1 MRHNA and CDR2 SNTAGT. CDR3 amino acids: CASTVVWLYGYTF. The CDR3 region has the DNA TGTGCCAGCACGGTGGTGTGGCTCTATGGCTACACCTTC.

The V and J genes are TRBV5-8 and TRBJ1-1; D remains ambiguous. The CDR3 has 11 residues. Germline values: CDR1 SGHTS, CDR2 YDEGEE. The V end lost 0 bases, the J end lost 10 bases, and 7 bases lay between the germline ends. As DNA, the CDR3 is TGTGCCAGCAGCTTGGTAGCAACAGCTTTCTTT. Amino acid sequence: CASSLVATAFF. Full variable domain (remainder filled in from reference TRBV5-8 and TRBJ1-1): EAGVTQSPTHLIKTRGQQATLRCSPISGHTSVYWYQQALGLGLQFLLWYDEGEERNRGNFPPRFSGRQFPNYSSELNVNALELEDSALYLCASSLVATAFFGQGTRLTVV.

This clone occurred a few times. J is TRBJ2-5 and V is TRBV29-1, with a tentative D call TRBD2 (6 bases). The CDR3 loop spans 13 amino acids. Trimming removed 4 bases at V and 5 bases at J, with 14 bases between. Germline lookup yields CDR1 SQVTM and CDR2 ANQGSEA. The CDR3 coding sequence is TGCAGCGTTGGAGAGGGAAGCGGGGAGACCCAGTACTTC. Its translation: CSVGEGSGETQYF.

The count of this clone is one. This chain uses TRBV30 with TRBJ2-1, with 7 nucleotides matching TRBD1. Trimming at V came to 0 bases and at J to 2 bases, leaving 4 bases not matched to a gene. CDR1 GTSNPN and CDR2 SVGIG come from the germline V gene (reference sequence). The CDR3 contains 15 residues. In nucleotides, the CDR3 is TGTGCCTGGAGTGTACGGCAGGGGGCCTACAATGAGCAGTTCTTC. Its translation is CAWSVRQGAYNEQFF.

CDR3 loop: CASSYSVGGEGGGYTF. The CDR3 DNA reads TGTGCCAGCAGTTACTCGGTTGGGGGGGAAGGAGGTGGCTACACCTTC. This rearrangement joins TRBV6-6 to TRBJ1-2, with D maybe TRBD1 (5 bases). The CDR3 spans 16 residues. CDR1 MNHNY and CDR2 SVGAGI come from the germline V gene (reference sequence). The V and J ends lost 0 bases and 7 bases respectively, with 18 bases between them.

This clone was counted only a few times. This chain connects TRBV2 to TRBJ1-4, with a weak D call TRBD1 (5 bases). V was shortened by 7 bases and J by 7 bases, with 10 bases between the two germline ends. CDR1 SNHLY and CDR2 FYNNEI come from the germline V gene. CDR3 length: 12 amino acids. The CDR3 sequence: CASTRGSEKLFF. The CDR3 DNA is TGTGCCAGCACGAGGGGAAGTGAAAAACTGTTTTTT.

The CDR3 region is CASSNQGPNQPQHF. As DNA, the CDR3 is TGTGCCAGTAGCAACCAGGGTCCAAATCAGCCCCAGCATTTT. J is TRBJ1-5 and V is TRBV19, with D maybe TRBD1 (5 bases). The V and J ends lost 6 bases and 4 bases respectively, with 13 bases between them. Germline assignment: CDR1 LNHDA and CDR2 SQIVND (reference sequence). The CDR3 length is 14 residues.

The V gene is TRBV9, the J gene TRBJ2-3; TRBD2 might be the D (6 bases). Trimming cost V 4 bases and J 2 bases, with 11 bases left between them. CDR3 length: 14 residues. The germline V gene has CDR1 SGDLS and CDR2 YYNGEE. The CDR3 protein is CASSRREVTDTQYF. CDR3 bases: TGTGCCAGCAGCCGAAGGGAGGTCACAGATACGCAGTATTTT.

This rearrangement joins TRBV10-3 to TRBJ2-2, with D tentatively TRBD1 or TRBD2 (5 bases each). Per the germline V gene, CDR1 is ENHRY and CDR2 is SYGVKD. V was pared by 10 bases and J by 4 bases, with 16 bases between. The CDR3 runs to 14 residues. As DNA, the CDR3 is TGTGCCACCCGTGATCGGGGCCCCACCGGGGAGCTGTTTTTT. Encoded protein: CATRDRGPTGELFF.

J is TRBJ1-1 and V is TRBV29-1, with D possibly being TRBD1 (6 bases). V was shortened by 5 bases and J by 10 bases, with 14 bases between the two germline ends. The CDR3 contains 11 residues. Per the germline V gene, CDR1 is SQVTM and CDR2 is ANQGSEA. The CDR3, as DNA: TGCAGCGTTTGGGGGGGGCATGGAGCTTTCTTT. This gives the protein CSVWGGHGAFF.

The genes are TRBV7-8 and TRBJ2-1; a possible D gene is TRBD1 (6 bases). Germline V lookup: CDR1 SGHVS, CDR2 FQNEAQ. Deletions cut 5 bases from V and 6 bases from J, with 14 bases between. The CDR3 runs to 14 residues. The CDR3 protein is CASSPPGGRNEQFF. The DNA for the CDR3 is TGTGCCAGCAGCCCCCCTGGGGGCCGCAATGAGCAGTTCTTC. Using reference TRBV7-8 and TRBJ2-1 for the parts outside the CDR3, the full variable domain is GAGVSQSPRYKVAKRGQDVALRCDPISGHVSLFWYQQALGQGPEFLTYFQNEAQLDKSGLPSDRFFAERPEGSVSTLKIQRTQQEDSAVYLCASSPPGGRNEQFFGPGTRLTVL.

The table lists this clone with a count of one. CDR3 nucleotides: TGTGCCAGCAGTGAAGCTGGGGTAGATACGCAGTATTTT. It translates to CASSEAGVDTQYF. The rearrangement uses TRBV25-1 and TRBJ2-3; D remains ambiguous. The germline V and J ends were trimmed by 2 bases and 5 bases, with 8 bases remaining between them. The CDR3 consists of 13 residues. Germline CDR1 is MGHDK and CDR2 is SYGVNS.

This clone was seen a handful of times. The V and J genes are TRBV6-6 and TRBJ2-5, with D uncertain. Deletions cut 2 bases from V and 2 bases from J, with 9 bases between. The CDR3 is 14 amino acids. Germline V CDR1 and CDR2: MNHNY, SVGAGI (reference sequence). This CDR3 reads CASSYAGLQETQYF. In nucleotides, the CDR3 is TGTGCCAGCAGTTACGCTGGGCTTCAAGAGACCCAGTACTTC.

For the CDR3, the DNA is TGCGCCAGCAGCCCAGGGGGATTGACTGAAGCTTTCTTT. This sequence encodes CASSPGGLTEAFF. The chain carries TRBV5-1 and TRBJ1-1, with TRBD1 matching 7 bases. The germline gives CDR1 SGHRS, CDR2 YFSETQ. This CDR3 region has 13 residues. The ends lost 4 bases at V and 5 bases at J; junction bases unmatched: 5.

The chain employs TRBV4-1 and TRBJ2-5; unclear D gene. The CDR3 loop spans 15 amino acids. CDR1 MGHRA and CDR2 YSYEKL come from the germline V gene. V shed 0 bases and J shed 4 bases, with 12 bases lying between them. The CDR3 sequence: CASSQESSVRETQYF. In nucleotides, the CDR3 is TGCGCCAGCAGCCAAGAATCAAGCGTTAGAGAGACCCAGTACTTC.

The J gene is TRBJ1-4, the V gene TRBV2, with no clear D. CDR3 length: 11 residues. Trimming stripped 3 bases from V and 10 bases from J, with 6 bases between. Germline CDR1 is SNHLY and CDR2 is FYNNEI. CDR3 in DNA: TGTGCCAGCAGTGATTTACTAAAACTGTTTTTT. Translated: CASSDLLKLFF.

V usage is TRBV4-2 and J usage is TRBJ2-3; 8 bases are a match to TRBD2. The V and J ends lost 0 bases and 4 bases, in that order; junction bases with no gene match: 9. The CDR3 loop spans 17 amino acids. Germline V gene data show CDR1 as LGHNA and CDR2 as YNFKEQ. The CDR3 region is CASSQDLGGGLPDTQYF. In DNA form, the CDR3 reads TGTGCCAGCAGCCAAGATCTCGGGGGGGGGCTCCCAGATACGCAGTATTTT.

The table lists this clone with a few counts. The V gene is TRBV29-1, the J gene TRBJ2-5, with no clear D. Germline-derived CDR1 and CDR2 are SQVTM and ANQGSEA. This CDR3 contains 11 residues. Trimming cost V 6 bases and J 1 base, with 6 bases left between them. DNA for the CDR3: TGCAGCGTAGGCGGCCAAGAGACCCAGTACTTC. Residues: CSVGGQETQYF.

The CDR3 bases are TGTGCCAGCACCAAGGGACTAGCGGGCGACAATGAGCAGTTCTTC. Its translation is CASTKGLAGDNEQFF. The V and J genes are TRBV13 and TRBJ2-1, with 12 bases matching TRBD2. The junction had 6 bases not matched to a gene; V was cut back by 7 bases and J by 5 bases. Germline lookup yields CDR1 PRHDT and CDR2 FYEKMQ (reference sequence). The CDR3 consists of 15 residues.

This clone was seen just once. The rearrangement joins TRBV6-1 to TRBJ2-7, with TRBD2 matching 9 bases. CDR3 length: 14 residues. Germline V gene lookup returns CDR1 MNHNS and CDR2 SASEGT. V shed 6 bases, J shed 2 bases, and the junction held 5 bases outside the gene matches. For the CDR3, the DNA is TGTGCCAGCAGAGCGACTAGCGGCCCCTACGAGCAGTACTTC. Residues: CASRATSGPYEQYF.

The chain is built from TRBV19 and TRBJ1-1; no reliable D call. Between the trimmed V and J ends, which lost 5 bases and 7 bases, there was a span of 8 bases. This CDR3 is built from 11 residues. Per germline, CDR1 LNHDA and CDR2 SQIVND (reference sequence). CDR3 residues: CASSFGVEAFF. As DNA, the CDR3 is TGTGCCAGTAGTTTCGGTGTTGAAGCTTTCTTT. Together with reference TRBV19 and TRBJ1-1, the CDR3 gives the full variable domain: DGGITQSPKYLFRKEGQNVTLSCEQNLNHDAMYWYRQDPGQGLRLIYYSQIVNDFQKGDIAEGYSVSREKKESFPLTVTSAQKNPTAFYLCASSFGVEAFFGQGTRLTVV.